This is a list of T cell receptor beta chains from one sample in a study of Graves' ophthalmopathy and Graves' hyperthyroidism. TCRdb re-called the multiplex PCR reads with MiXCR, one entry per CDR3 protein. The sample lists tens of thousands of distinct CDR3 sequences; roughly half were seen once. Sequenced sample: peripheral blood. All receptors come from an adult man with Graves' ophthalmopathy. Both conserved end residues are part of each CDR3. The D gene is left open where the match is weak. Size is omitted from some rows. Given values are once, few, many or a class for expanded clones.

>14|TRBV20-1|-|TRBJ2-5|many
CSARLGPLQETQYF
TGCAGTGCTAGGCTCGGTCCACTCCAAGAGACCCAGTACTTC
>15|TRBV2|TRBD1|TRBJ2-5|few
CASSDEVTGGETQYF
TGTGCCAGCAGTGATGAAGTCACAGGGGGGGAGACCCAGTACTTC
>10|TRBV12-5|-|TRBJ2-7|many
CASGSTEQYF
TGTGCTAGTGGATCCACTGAGCAGTACTTC
>13|TRBV20-1|-|TRBJ1-5|-
CSAVGDSNQPQHF
TGCAGTGCTGTTGGGGACAGCAATCAGCCCCAGCATTTT
>14|TRBV6-5|-|TRBJ1-2|-
CASSTGGREYGYTF
TGTGCCAGCAGTACAGGTGGAAGGGAATATGGCTACACCTTC
>14|TRBV7-8|TRBD1|TRBJ1-5|medium-sized
CASSQDRLDQPQHF
TGTGCCAGCAGTCAGGACAGGCTCGACCAGCCCCAGCATTTT
>15|TRBV12-3/TRBV12-4|-|TRBJ1-3|many
CASSLTGPSGNTIYF
TGTGCCAGCAGTTTGACAGGTCCTTCTGGAAACACCATATATTTT
>13|TRBV9|-|TRBJ2-1|many
CASSPWTWDEQFF
TGTGCCAGCAGCCCCTGGACTTGGGATGAGCAGTTCTTC
>18|TRBV12-3/TRBV12-4|TRBD1|TRBJ2-6|many
CASSPGTGSSSGANVLTF
TGTGCCAGCAGTCCCGGGACAGGGTCGAGCTCTGGGGCCAACGTCCTGACTTTC
>14|TRBV20-1|TRBD1|TRBJ1-2|-
CSALTGAGGYGYAF
TGCAGTGCTCTTACAGGGGCCGGAGGCTATGGCTACGCCTTC
>15|TRBV20-1|TRBD1|TRBJ2-1|-
CSARGQGSGVNEQFF
TGCAGTGCTAGGGGACAGGGCAGCGGGGTAAATGAGCAGTTCTTC
>13|TRBV5-6|-|TRBJ2-4|many
CASSLGRYRRGDF
TGTGCCAGCAGCTTGGGCCGGTATCGGAGAGGTGACTTC
>11|TRBV9|-|TRBJ2-2|-
CASSVSGELFF
TGTGCCAGCAGCGTCTCCGGGGAGCTGTTTTTT
>11|TRBV7-2|TRBD1|TRBJ1-6|-
CASGTATPLHF
TGTGCCAGCGGGACAGCAACACCCCTCCACTTT
>17|TRBV2|-|TRBJ2-5|many
CASSEKDGDSIQETQYF
TGTGCCAGCAGTGAAAAGGATGGGGACTCCATCCAAGAGACCCAGTACTTC
>14|TRBV5-1|-|TRBJ2-7|-
CASSLDRDGYEQYF
TGCGCCAGCAGCTTGGACAGGGACGGCTACGAGCAGTACTTC
>18|TRBV7-3|TRBD2|TRBJ2-1|-
CASSLTPRGLAGVDEQFF
TGTGCCAGCAGCTTAACGCCCCGGGGACTAGCGGGGGTTGATGAGCAGTTCTTC
>13|TRBV20-1|-|TRBJ1-5|medium-sized
CSARVQGTGPQHF
TGCAGTGCTAGAGTTCAGGGTACTGGGCCCCAGCATTTT
>15|TRBV11-1|-|TRBJ2-1|many
CASSLLRGSYNEQFF
TGTGCCAGCAGCTTACTCCGGGGTTCCTACAATGAGCAGTTCTTC
>16|TRBV15|TRBD2|TRBJ2-3|-
CATSGRDYRGADTQYF
TGTGCCACCAGCGGCCGGGACTACCGAGGGGCAGATACGCAGTATTTT
>13|TRBV9|TRBD2|TRBJ2-1|-
CACSVDFWEGQSF
TGTGCCTGCAGCGTAGACTTCTGGGAGGGGCAGTCCTTC
>15|TRBV6-4|TRBD2|TRBJ2-3|many
CASSDSTSGGDTQYF
TGTGCCAGCAGTGACTCGACTAGCGGGGGAGATACGCAGTATTTT
>14|TRBV9|-|TRBJ2-1|many
CASSASGLINEQFF
TGTGCCAGCAGCGCCTCGGGGCTGATCAATGAGCAGTTCTTC
>8|TRBV19|-|TRBJ1-5|-
CASSPQHF
TGTGCCAGTAGTCCCCAGCATTTT
>14|TRBV6-5|TRBD1|TRBJ1-1|-
CASSEEGTGRRAFF
TGTGCCAGCAGTGAAGAAGGGACAGGGCGACGCGCTTTCTTT
>14|TRBV29-1|TRBD2|TRBJ2-1|once
CSVGTSGGYNEQFF
TGCAGCGTGGGGACTAGCGGGGGTTACAATGAGCAGTTCTTC
>15|TRBV12-3/TRBV12-4|-|TRBJ1-6|-
CGSSLALGWFSPLHF
TGTGGCAGCAGTTTAGCGCTGGGGTGGTTTTCACCCCTCCACTTT
>14|TRBV18|-|TRBJ2-1|-
CASSPGGPVNEQFF
TGTGCCAGCTCACCAGGGGGCCCAGTCAATGAGCAGTTCTTC
>17|TRBV13|TRBD1|TRBJ2-2|many
CASSLDGQGADTGELFF
TGTGCCAGCAGCTTAGATGGACAGGGTGCCGACACCGGGGAGCTGTTTTTT
>15|TRBV4-1|-|TRBJ2-2|many
CASSHSDANTGELFF
TGCGCCAGCAGCCATTCCGACGCGAACACCGGGGAGCTGTTTTTT
>19|TRBV12-3/TRBV12-4|TRBD1|TRBJ2-7|many
CASSSSLGTGESSSYEQYF
TGTGCCAGCAGCTCAAGCTTGGGGACAGGGGAATCAAGCTCCTACGAGCAGTACTTC
>15|TRBV20-1|TRBD1|TRBJ2-2|many
CSAREGTGLTGELFF
TGCAGTGCTAGAGAAGGGACAGGTCTCACCGGGGAGCTGTTTTTT
>16|TRBV5-1|-|TRBJ2-3|many
CASSPFSGASTDTQYF
TGCGCCAGCAGCCCTTTTTCCGGAGCTAGCACAGATACGCAGTATTTT
>12|TRBV3-1|TRBD2|TRBJ2-5|many
CASSQLAGSQYF
TGTGCCAGCAGCCAACTAGCGGGGTCCCAGTACTTC
>15|TRBV7-7|-|TRBJ2-2|many
CASSPKGPNTGELFF
TGTGCTAGCAGCCCGAAGGGCCCGAACACCGGGGAGCTGTTTTTT
>15|TRBV10-1|-|TRBJ2-1|few
CASRGTPSSYNEQFF
TGCGCCAGCAGAGGGACTCCGAGCTCCTACAATGAGCAGTTCTTC
>18|TRBV20-1|-|TRBJ1-5|-
CSASSEHLGGYSNQPQHF
TGCAGTGCTAGCTCAGAGCATCTTGGGGGCTATAGCAATCAGCCCCAGCATTTT
>15|TRBV5-1|-|TRBJ1-4|many
CASSLTGARYEKLFF
TGCGCCAGCAGCTTGACGGGGGCGCGGTATGAAAAACTGTTTTTT
>15|TRBV5-1|TRBD2|TRBJ2-3|-
CASNLDGGSTDTQYF
TGCGCCAGCAACTTGGACGGGGGGAGCACAGATACGCAGTATTTT
>16|TRBV15|-|TRBJ1-5|medium-sized
CATSSGTMGGNQPQHF
TGTGCCACCAGCAGCGGGACCATGGGAGGCAATCAGCCCCAGCATTTT
>13|TRBV11-2|TRBD2|TRBJ2-7|many
CAGSRDYRYEQYF
TGTGCCGGCAGCCGGGACTACCGCTACGAGCAGTACTTC
>16|TRBV15|-|TRBJ1-1|-
CATSRDLGSGGTEAFF
TGTGCCACCAGCAGAGATTTGGGCAGTGGCGGCACTGAAGCTTTCTTT
>14|TRBV15|-|TRBJ2-3|-
CATSARGLNNEQYF
TGTGCCACCAGCGCCAGGGGACTAAACAATGAGCAGTATTTT
>15|TRBV7-9|TRBD2|TRBJ2-3|-
CPSGSSGRPTDTQYF
TGTCCCAGCGGCTCGAGCGGGAGGCCCACAGATACGCAGTATTTT
>15|TRBV3-1|-|TRBJ2-1|many
CASSPTITRGNEQFF
TGTGCCAGCAGCCCTACCATCACCCGGGGTAATGAGCAGTTCTTC
>13|TRBV19|-|TRBJ2-5|-
CATARPDRETQYF
TGTGCCACCGCGCGACCGGACCGAGAGACCCAGTACTTC
>17|TRBV7-3|-|TRBJ2-3|many
CASSAQQSGTATDTQYF
TGTGCCAGCAGCGCACAACAAAGCGGAACCGCCACAGATACGCAGTATTTT
>18|TRBV7-6|TRBD1|TRBJ1-6|-
CASSLGGGLSSYNSPLHF
TGTGCCAGCAGCTTAGGAGGGGGCCTTAGCTCCTATAATTCACCCCTCCACTTT
>14|TRBV20-1|TRBD1|TRBJ2-1|-
CSASGTGTRNEQFF
TGCAGTGCTTCCGGGACAGGGACTCGCAATGAGCAGTTCTTC
>12|TRBV12-3/TRBV12-4|TRBD1|TRBJ1-2|-
CASMRTGFGYTF
TGTGCCAGCATGAGGACAGGGTTTGGCTACACCTTC
>16|TRBV30|TRBD2|TRBJ2-5|-
CAWSVHSGGARETQYF
TGTGCCTGGAGTGTACACAGCGGGGGGGCCCGGGAGACCCAGTACTTC
>14|TRBV6-9|-|TRBJ2-2|-
CASSIGGETGELFF
TGTGCCAGCAGTATCGGCGGAGAAACCGGGGAGCTGTTTTTT
>17|TRBV7-9|-|TRBJ1-6|many
CASSLWGRSSYNSPLHF
TGTGCCAGCAGCTTATGGGGCAGGAGCTCCTATAATTCACCCCTCCACTTT
>17|TRBV11-2|TRBD1|TRBJ2-2|many
CASSRRQGATNTGELFF
TGTGCCAGCAGCCGGCGACAGGGGGCGACGAACACCGGGGAGCTGTTTTTT
>15|TRBV4-1|TRBD1|TRBJ2-3|many
CASLPGQGAVDTQYF
TGCGCCAGCCTACCCGGGCAGGGGGCAGTAGATACGCAGTATTTT
>17|TRBV12-3/TRBV12-4|TRBD2|TRBJ2-5|many
CASTSGTSGEGRQTQYF
TGTGCCAGCACCAGCGGGACTAGCGGGGAGGGTCGTCAGACCCAGTACTTC
>14|TRBV6-5|TRBD1|TRBJ2-5|many
CASMALGTEETQYF
TGTGCCAGTATGGCTCTGGGGACAGAAGAGACCCAGTACTTC
>19|TRBV2|-|TRBJ2-1|-
CASSDSFHKGEERDNEQFF
TGTGCCAGCAGTGATAGTTTTCACAAGGGGGAGGAGAGGGACAATGAGCAGTTCTTC
>15|TRBV5-8|TRBD1|TRBJ2-5|many
CASSFGQGLWETQYF
TGTGCCAGCAGCTTTGGACAGGGTCTATGGGAGACCCAGTACTTC
>17|TRBV5-1|-|TRBJ2-5|many
CASSLGLGGGNQETQYF
TGCGCCAGCAGCTTGGGCCTGGGAGGAGGAAACCAAGAGACCCAGTACTTC